This entry features one TCR beta chain sequence. Its antigen is unknown. With 60 Vbeta and 13 Jbeta primers, the PCR was carried out. The method was immunoSEQ multiplex PCR; TCRdb's version includes in-frame clones alone and lacks a portion of them. In the table there are 150,000 to 200,000 clones, roughly four fifths of which are singletons. The CDR3 totals 18 residues. CDR1 is SGHRS and CDR2 is YFSETQ in the germline V gene. V dropped 3 bases and J dropped 1; count of bases not matched to a gene: 10. The sample is drawn from a study of cytomegalovirus exposure and HLA in healthy donors. Study results and caveats: Clonal expansion, a later analysis showed, was greater in HLA-associated TCR beta chains than in equally common others.

The TCR was taken from a man aged 45-65 years in good health and CMV-seronegative. Sequenced sample: PBMCs. The J gene is TRBJ1-3, the V gene TRBV5-1; 10 nucleotides match TRBD1. CDR3 nucleotide sequence: TGCGCCAGCAGCTCTACACCCGGGACAGGGGTTTCTGGAAACACCATATATTTT. Encoded protein: CASSSTPGTGVSGNTIYF.